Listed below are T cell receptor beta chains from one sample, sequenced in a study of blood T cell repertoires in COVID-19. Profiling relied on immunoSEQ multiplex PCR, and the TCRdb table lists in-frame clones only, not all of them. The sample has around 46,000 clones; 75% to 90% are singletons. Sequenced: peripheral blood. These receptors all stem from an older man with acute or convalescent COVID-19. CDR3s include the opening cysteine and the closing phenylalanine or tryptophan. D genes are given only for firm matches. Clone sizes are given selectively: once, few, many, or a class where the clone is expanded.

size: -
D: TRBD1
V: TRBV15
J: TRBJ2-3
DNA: TGTGCCACCAGCAGAGCCCCACAGGGGGCAGATGCAGATACGCAGTATTTT
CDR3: CATSRAPQGADADTQYF

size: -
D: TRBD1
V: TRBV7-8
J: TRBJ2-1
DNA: TGTGCCAGCAGCCGATCCGGGACAGGGGGCAACAATGAGCAGTTCTTC
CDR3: CASSRSGTGGNNEQFF

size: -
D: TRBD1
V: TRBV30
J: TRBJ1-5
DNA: TGTGCCTGGAGTGGAGGGACAGTCGATCAGCCCCAGCATTTT
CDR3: CAWSGGTVDQPQHF

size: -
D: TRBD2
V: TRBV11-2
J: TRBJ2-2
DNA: TGTGCCAGCAGCTTCCTAGCGGGGGGCACCGGGGAGCTGTTTTTT
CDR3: CASSFLAGGTGELFF

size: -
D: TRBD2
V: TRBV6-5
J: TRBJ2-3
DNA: TGTGCCAGCAGTTACACCGGGACTATCGCCACAGATACGCAGTATTTT
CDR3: CASSYTGTIATDTQYF

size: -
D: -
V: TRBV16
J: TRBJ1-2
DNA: TGTGCCAGCAGCCAAGACAACCAGGGCTACTATGGCTACACCTTC
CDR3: CASSQDNQGYYGYTF

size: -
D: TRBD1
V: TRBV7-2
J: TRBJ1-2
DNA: TGTGCCAGTGGAATCCCAGGACAGGGGCGGGATGGCTACACCTTC
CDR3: CASGIPGQGRDGYTF

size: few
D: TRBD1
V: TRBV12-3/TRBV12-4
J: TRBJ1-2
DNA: TGTGCCAGCAGCCCGGGACAGTTCCTAGGCTACACCTTC
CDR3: CASSPGQFLGYTF

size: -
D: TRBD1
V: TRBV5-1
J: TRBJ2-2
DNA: TGCGCCAGCAACAGGGGGCAGAGCACCGGGGAGCTGTTTTTT
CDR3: CASNRGQSTGELFF

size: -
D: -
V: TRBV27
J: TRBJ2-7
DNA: TGTGCCAGCAGTTTTTACAGGGCTGATTCCTACGAGCAGTACTTC
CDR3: CASSFYRADSYEQYF

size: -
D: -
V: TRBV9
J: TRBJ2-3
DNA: TGTGCCAGCAGCGTACACAGGGAAGATACGCAGTATTTT
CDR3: CASSVHREDTQYF

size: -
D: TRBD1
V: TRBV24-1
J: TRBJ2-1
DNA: TGTGCCACCGCCGGGACAGGAAACAATGAGCAGTTCTTC
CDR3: CATAGTGNNEQFF

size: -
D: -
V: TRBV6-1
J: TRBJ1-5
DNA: TGTGCCAGCAGTGAAGGCGGGGTAGGTCAGCCCCAGCATTTT
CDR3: CASSEGGVGQPQHF

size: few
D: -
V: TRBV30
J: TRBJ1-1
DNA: TGTGCCTGGACGGTAAACACTGAAGCTTTCTTT
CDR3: CAWTVNTEAFF

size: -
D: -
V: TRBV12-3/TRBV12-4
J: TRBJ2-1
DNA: TGTGCCAGCAACGGAGGACGGAACGGGGAGCAGTTCTTC
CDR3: CASNGGRNGEQFF

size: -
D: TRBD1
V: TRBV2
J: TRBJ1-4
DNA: TGTGCCAGCAGCCAGACAGGGGCTAATGAAAAACTGTTTTTT
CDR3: CASSQTGANEKLFF

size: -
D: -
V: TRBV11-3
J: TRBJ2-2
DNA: TGTGCCAGCAGTTCAAGGACGGGGTTCGGGGAGCTGTTTTTT
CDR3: CASSSRTGFGELFF

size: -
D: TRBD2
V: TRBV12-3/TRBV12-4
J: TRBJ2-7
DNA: TGTGCCACCATGACTAGCTCTGGAGAGCAGTACTTC
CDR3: CATMTSSGEQYF

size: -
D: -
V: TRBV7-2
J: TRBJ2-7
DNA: TGTGCCAGCGGTTCCCCGACTGGTCGTAACTCCTACGAGCAGTACTTC
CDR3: CASGSPTGRNSYEQYF